This entry lists 8 T cell receptor beta chains sequenced from one sample in a study of cytomegalovirus exposure and HLA in healthy donors (dated by TCRdb to about 2017). Preparation of the library involved the immunoSEQ multiplex PCR assay. A mixture of 60 forward primers for TCR Vbeta segments and 13 reverse primers for TCR Jbeta segments was used in the multiplex PCR. TCRdb obtained this table from immuneACCESS and retained in-frame rearrangements with V and J assigned. These tables miss some clones; where compared with another copy, unresolved V genes account for less than half of the shortfall, and the remainder is unexplained. The sample yields about 170,000 clones; around three quarters were counted once. Together, the top ten hold 2.3% of the sample. Material: PBMCs. The receptors here all came from a woman aged 45 to 65 in good health and CMV-seronegative.

A few counts support this clone. V and J are TRBV11-2 and TRBJ2-7, with D perhaps TRBD1 (6 bases). CDR1 is SGHAT, CDR2 FQNNGV, per germline. CDR3 length equals 17 residues. V was clipped by 5 bases and J by 2 bases, with 22 bases between them. CDR3 sequence (DNA): TGTGCCAGCAGCCCAAACTTGGGGAACAGGGCCACCTACGAGCAGTACTTC. Translated, it gives CASSPNLGNRATYEQYF.

The V gene is TRBV28, the J gene TRBJ2-3; 9 bases map to TRBD2. Germline V gives CDR1 MDHEN, CDR2 SYDVKM. The CDR3 contains 15 residues. The V and J ends lost 2 bases and 6 bases, in that order; junction bases with no gene match: 6. Here the CDR3 DNA reads TGTGCCAGCAGTTTACGCGGGAGGGCGGTGGATACGCAGTATTTT. This encodes CASSLRGRAVDTQYF.

The chain recombines TRBV19 with TRBJ2-2, with 9 bases lining up with TRBD1. J lost 3 bases, V lost 10 bases, and 6 bases had no gene match. The CDR3 has 14 residues. CDR1 is LNHDA and CDR2 is SQIVND in the germline V gene (reference sequence). CDR3 in amino acids: CAINRGPDTGELFF. The CDR3 region has the DNA TGTGCCATTAACAGGGGGCCGGACACCGGGGAGCTGTTTTTT.

This chain connects TRBV7-2 to TRBJ1-1; D uncertain. V lost 5 bases to trimming and J lost 7 bases, with 17 bases between them. CDR3 length: 14 amino acids. Germline V gene sequence: CDR1 SGHTA, CDR2 FQGNSA. CDR3 nucleotides: TGTGCCAGCAGCCCAGGTTCAGGCTTGGGTGAAGCTTTCTTT. Translated: CASSPGSGLGEAFF.

A single count supports this clone. The chain links TRBV28 to TRBJ2-3; unclear D gene. The CDR3 length is 15 residues. The germline CDR1 and CDR2 sequences are MDHEN and SYDVKM. Trimming pared 5 bases from V and 0 bases from J, leaving 12 bases between. CDR3 region: CASSRLSVSTDTQYF. The CDR3 region has the DNA TGTGCCAGCAGTCGCCTGAGCGTTAGCACAGATACGCAGTATTTT.

V gene TRBV2 combines with J gene TRBJ2-6, with D perhaps matching TRBD2 (6 bases). Trimming shortened V by 7 bases and J by 0 bases, and 16 bases separated the two germline ends. Per germline, CDR1 SNHLY and CDR2 FYNNEI. CDR3 size: 17 residues. The CDR3, as DNA: TGTGCCAGCACCCTAGCGACGGCTAACTCTGGGGCCAACGTCCTGACTTTC. Translation: CASTLATANSGANVLTF.

CDR3 protein: CASSLSRGLNNEQFF. The CDR3 DNA is TGTGCCAGCAGTTTATCGCGGGGTTTAAACAATGAGCAGTTCTTC. The V gene is TRBV27, the J gene TRBJ2-1; D possibly corresponds to TRBD2 (6 bases). Germline-derived CDR1 and CDR2 are MNHEY and SMNVEV (reference sequence). This CDR3 spans 15 amino acids. Trimming pared 0 bases from V and 5 bases from J, leaving 11 bases between.

J is TRBJ1-1 and V is TRBV19; 10 bases align to TRBD1. From germline, CDR1 is LNHDA and CDR2 SQIVND (reference sequence). The ends lost 7 bases at V and 0 bases at J; junction bases unmatched: 11. There are 17 residues in the CDR3. Written as DNA, the CDR3 is TGTGCCAGTATCACTGGGGACAGGGGCGCCTTGAACACTGAAGCTTTCTTT. Residues: CASITGDRGALNTEAFF.